The 24 T cell receptor beta chains below come from one sample, sequenced in a study of blood T cell repertoires in COVID-19. Profiled with immunoSEQ multiplex PCR; TCRdb holds only in-frame clones, not every one. The data contain some 310,000 clones, around 86% of them singletons. Sequencing used peripheral blood. The source is a middle-aged man with active or convalescent COVID-19.

This clone showed up just a few times. The chain joins TRBV7-2 to TRBJ2-1; 9 bases are shared with TRBD2. V was clipped by 4 bases and J by 7 bases; unmatched bases: 11. This CDR3 is 16 amino acids long. Germline lookup yields CDR1 SGHTA and CDR2 FQGNSA. The CDR3, as DNA: TGTGCCAGCAGCTGGTTAGCGGGAGTGGTAGGGAATGAGCAGTTCTTC. Translation: CASSWLAGVVGNEQFF.

The rearrangement uses TRBV7-2 and TRBJ2-7, with 8 bases fitting TRBD2. This CDR3 comprises 15 residues. CDR1 is SGHTA, CDR2 FQGNSA, per germline. The V and J ends lost 5 bases and 2 bases, in that order; junction bases with no gene match: 8. The CDR3: CASSIIAGQTYEQYF. In nucleotides, the CDR3 is TGTGCCAGCAGCATCATAGCGGGGCAAACCTACGAGCAGTACTTC.

This clone showed up just a few times. The chain uses TRBV4-1 and TRBJ2-1; 15 bases match TRBD2. Unmatched junction bases numbered 12, after V lost 4 bases and J lost 5 bases. Germline-derived CDR1 and CDR2 are MGHRA and YSYEKL. The CDR3 covers 19 residues. Here the CDR3 reads CASSPLGTSGRQPNNEQFF. CDR3 coding DNA: TGCGCCAGCAGCCCTCTGGGGACTAGCGGGAGGCAACCTAACAATGAGCAGTTCTTC.

CDR3 nucleotide sequence: TGTGCCAGCAAGTTAAGGACAGGGAAAAATGGCTACACCTTC. Amino acids: CASKLRTGKNGYTF. This sequence joins TRBV6-5 and TRBJ1-2; TRBD1 aligns across 8 bases. V gave up 7 bases and J gave up 6 bases; unmatched junction bases: 10. The CDR3 is 14 residues long. The V gene's germline CDR1 is MNHEY and CDR2 SVGAGI.

V gene TRBV19 combines with J gene TRBJ2-1; 7 positions agree with TRBD2. This CDR3 is 14 amino acids long. Per germline, CDR1 LNHDA and CDR2 SQIVND (reference sequence). V shed 10 bases and J 6 bases; nucleotides not matched to a gene: 12. The CDR3 DNA is TGTGCCACTAGAAGGGCTAGCGGTCTCAATGAGCAGTTCTTC. Translation: CATRRASGLNEQFF.

This clone was seen just once. The V gene is TRBV5-3, the J gene TRBJ2-3; 8 bases match TRBD1. Being an ORF, TRBV5-3 has a function that is uncertain. With 0 bases clipped from V and 14 bases from J, the junction kept 5 bases outside the gene matches. This CDR3 is built from 12 residues. CDR3 nucleotides: TGTGCCAGAAGCTTGGGGGGACAGGAAGGGTATTTT. Translating it yields CARSLGGQEGYF.

The chain combines TRBV7-2 with TRBJ1-3, with D unresolved. The germline V gene encodes CDR1 SGHTA and CDR2 FQGNSA. The CDR3 is made up of 16 amino acids. Between the trimmed V and J ends, which lost 0 bases and 0 bases, there was a span of 9 bases. In DNA, the CDR3 is TGTGCCAGCAGCTTAGCGGCAGGCCACTCTGGAAACACCATATATTTT. This translates into CASSLAAGHSGNTIYF.

The chain links TRBV5-1 to TRBJ2-2; 9 nucleotides match TRBD1. This CDR3 region has 17 residues. V was pared by 4 bases and J by 5 bases, with 12 bases of the junction left unmatched. Per the germline V gene, CDR1 is SGHRS and CDR2 is YFSETQ. CDR3 sequence reads: CASSPTEGQGRTGELFF. CDR3 nucleotides: TGCGCCAGCAGCCCGACAGAGGGACAGGGCAGAACCGGGGAGCTGTTTTTT.

This clone was picked up a small number of times. The chain joins TRBV6-6 to TRBJ1-1, with D uncertain. Germline V gene data show CDR1 as MNHNY and CDR2 as SVGAGI (reference sequence). The V end lost 5 bases, the J end lost 2 bases, and 9 bases lay between the germline ends. The CDR3 has 13 amino acids. The CDR3 coding sequence is TGTGCCAGCAGTCTAGAAATTAACACTGAAGCTTTCTTT. Translated, it gives CASSLEINTEAFF.

The rearrangement uses TRBV2 and TRBJ2-3; TRBD1 matches 10 bases. This CDR3 has 15 residues. J gave up 1 base and V 5 bases, and 3 bases lay outside the gene matches. From germline, CDR1 is SNHLY and CDR2 FYNNEI. CDR3 amino acids: CASSKDRGGTDTQYF. For the CDR3, the DNA is TGTGCCAGCAGTAAGGACAGGGGGGGCACAGATACGCAGTATTTT.

The chain uses TRBV6-6 and TRBJ1-6; a possible D gene is TRBD1 (5 bases). Looked up from germline, CDR1 is MNHNY and CDR2 is SVGAGI (reference sequence). The ends were cut back, 6 bases at V and 12 bases at J, with 12 bases in the middle. The CDR3 loop spans 12 amino acids. CDR3 region: CASSYGGGPLHF. The CDR3 region has the DNA TGTGCCAGCAGCTACGGGGGGGGACCCCTCCACTTT.

J is TRBJ2-3 and V is TRBV18; 8 nucleotides line up with TRBD2. The germline V gene has CDR1 KGHSH and CDR2 LQKENI. Unmatched junction bases numbered 10, after V lost 3 bases and J lost 5 bases. This CDR3 spans 16 amino acids. The CDR3: CASSPQPGLGIDTQYF. The CDR3 region has the DNA TGTGCCAGCTCACCGCAACCGGGACTAGGGATAGATACGCAGTATTTT.

V and J are TRBV29-1 and TRBJ2-5, with 9 bases aligning to TRBD2. The CDR3 length is 12 residues. With V trimmed by 6 bases and J by 9 bases, 8 bases remained unmatched. CDR1 SQVTM and CDR2 ANQGSEA come from the germline V gene. The CDR3 region is CSVEPGGGAQYF. The CDR3 DNA is TGCAGCGTGGAACCGGGCGGGGGGGCCCAGTACTTC.

The V call is TRBV27, the J call TRBJ1-6, with 7 nucleotides matching TRBD1. J gave up 7 bases and V 2 bases, and 11 bases lay outside the gene matches. The CDR3 is made up of 17 amino acids. Germline V gene sequence: CDR1 MNHEY, CDR2 SMNVEV (reference sequence). The CDR3 DNA follows: TGTGCCAGCAGTTTAAGGCAGGGGGTGTCCCAAAATTCACCCCTCCACTTT. Amino acid sequence: CASSLRQGVSQNSPLHF.

V is TRBV10-3 and J is TRBJ2-5, with D tentatively TRBD2 (7 bases). With 10 bases removed from V and 4 bases from J, the gap between germline ends came to 19 bases. Per the germline V gene, CDR1 is ENHRY and CDR2 is SYGVKD. CDR3 length: 14 amino acids. CDR3 in amino acids: CASQNPGGIETQYF. The DNA for the CDR3 is TGTGCCAGCCAGAACCCGGGGGGCATAGAGACCCAGTACTTC.

This rearrangement joins TRBV7-8 to TRBJ2-2; possibly TRBD1 for D (5 bases). V lost 4 bases to trimming and J lost 1 base, with 13 bases between them. The CDR3 is 16 amino acids. Per the germline V gene, CDR1 is SGHVS and CDR2 is FQNEAQ. CDR3 nucleotides: TGTGCCAGCAGCTCCGACAGCTACGTGAACACCGGGGAGCTGTTTTTT. Its translation is CASSSDSYVNTGELFF.

The chain has TRBV5-6 and TRBJ2-1; TRBD2 aligns across 8 bases. The CDR3 is 15 amino acids. CDR1 is SGHDT and CDR2 is YYEEEE in the germline V gene. J was trimmed by 0 bases and V by 4 bases; bases with no gene match: 3. The CDR3: CASSTSGSSYNEQFF. The CDR3 DNA reads as TGTGCCAGCAGCACTAGCGGCAGCTCCTACAATGAGCAGTTCTTC.

This clone was observed a few times. The CDR3 sequence is CASSNTGGGTEAFF. The DNA for the CDR3 is TGTGCCAGCAGTAACACAGGGGGTGGGACTGAAGCTTTCTTT. The V gene is TRBV6-5, the J gene TRBJ1-1; 8 nucleotides align to TRBD1. The CDR3 is made up of 14 amino acids. Trimming at V came to 5 bases and at J to 5 bases, leaving 7 bases not matched to a gene. Germline V gives CDR1 MNHEY, CDR2 SVGAGI.

The chain combines TRBV9 with TRBJ1-2; TRBD1 is a possible D gene (5 bases). V gave up 3 bases and J gave up 8 bases, with 23 bases separating them. The CDR3 loop spans 16 amino acids. In germline, CDR1 is SGDLS, CDR2 YYNGEE. Here the CDR3 DNA reads TGTGCCAGCAGCGGTACAGGAGGTAAGCGGGCGGGAGGCTACACCTTC. Translated: CASSGTGGKRAGGYTF. The full variable domain, in which reference TRBV9 and TRBJ1-2 provide the parts outside the CDR3, is DSGVTQTPKHLITATGQRVTLRCSPRSGDLSVYWYQQSLDQGLQFLIQYYNGEERAKGNILERFSAQQFPDLHSELNLSSLELGDSALYFCASSGTGGKRAGGYTFGSGTRLTVV.

The chain employs TRBV4-3 and TRBJ1-1; perhaps TRBD1 as D (5 bases). Germline loops: CDR1 LGHNA, CDR2 YSLEER. V was cut by 0 bases and J by 4 bases, with 9 bases left in between. The CDR3 length is 14 residues. The CDR3 region has the DNA TGCGCCAGCAGCCAAGACGGAGGGGTCACTGAAGCTTTCTTT. Translating it yields CASSQDGGVTEAFF.

The chain recombines TRBV7-2 with TRBJ2-5, with 9 bases aligning to TRBD1. After removal of 1 base from V and 0 bases from J, the junction contained 3 bases not matched to a gene. This CDR3 is built from 16 residues. CDR1 SGHTA and CDR2 FQGNSA come from the germline V gene. As DNA, the CDR3 is TGTGCCAGCAGCTTAGTCCGGGACAGGGACCAAGAGACCCAGTACTTC. This codes for CASSLVRDRDQETQYF.

CDR3 loop: CATRWGGHLYGYTF. DNA of the CDR3: TGTGCCACTAGGTGGGGGGGACACCTCTATGGCTACACCTTC. The chain joins TRBV28 to TRBJ1-2, with D perhaps matching TRBD1 (6 bases). Germline V gene data show CDR1 as MDHEN and CDR2 as SYDVKM. CDR3 length equals 14 residues. Between the trimmed V and J ends, which lost 10 bases and 4 bases, there was a span of 19 bases.

The chain uses TRBV2 and TRBJ1-3; D not resolved. The germline V gene encodes CDR1 SNHLY and CDR2 FYNNEI. The CDR3 loop spans 13 amino acids. Between the trimmed V and J ends, which lost 8 bases and 3 bases, there was a span of 11 bases. Here the CDR3 reads CASLRSFGNTIYF. CDR3 in DNA: TGTGCCAGCCTTAGAAGTTTTGGAAACACCATATATTTT. Using reference TRBV2 and TRBJ1-3 for the parts outside the CDR3, the full variable domain is EPEVTQTPSHQVTQMGQEVILRCVPISNHLYFYWYRQILGQKVEFLVSFYNNEISEKSEIFDDQFSVERPDGSNFTLKIRSTKLEDSAMYFCASLRSFGNTIYFGEGSWLTVV.

The chain carries TRBV18 and TRBJ2-1; 9 positions agree with TRBD1. Germline CDR1 and CDR2: KGHSH and LQKENI. This CDR3 is built from 15 residues. The junction had 5 bases not matched to a gene; V was cut back by 3 bases and J by 5 bases. DNA for the CDR3: TGTGCCAGCTCACCCAGACAGGGGGAAAACAATGAGCAGTTCTTC. Its protein product is CASSPRQGENNEQFF.